Below are 17 T cell receptor beta chains sequenced from a single sample in a study of cytomegalovirus exposure and HLA in healthy donors. In the PCR, 60 Vbeta and 13 Jbeta primers were used. Sequencing was performed with immunoSEQ multiplex PCR; in TCRdb, only in-frame clones are kept and a portion is missing. The repertoire holds roughly 190,000 clones, with 75% to 90% as singletons. The specimen sequenced was PBMCs. The source of these receptors is a man aged 40-49 years in good health and CMV-seropositive.

The gene calls are TRBV5-6 and TRBJ2-2; D might be TRBD2 (6 bases). This CDR3 is built from 15 residues. Germline CDR1 and CDR2: SGHDT and YYEEEE. The V and J ends lost 1 base and 5 bases respectively, with 12 bases between them. CDR3 nucleotide sequence: TGTGCCAGCAGCTTGCCGGGGGTCGGGACCGGGGAGCTGTTTTTT. This translates into CASSLPGVGTGELFF.

This clone was recorded a few times. CDR3 coding DNA: TGTGCCAGCAGCTCATCCCCCCCCGGGCAGGGTTGGAAAGGCTACACCTTC. Translated, it gives CASSSSPPGQGWKGYTF. The chain has TRBV11-3 and TRBJ1-2; perhaps TRBD1 as D (5 bases). The CDR3 has 17 amino acids. Germline CDR1 SGHNT, CDR2 YENEEA. Trimming removed 4 bases from V and 8 bases from J, with 26 bases in between.

The chain is built from TRBV18 and TRBJ1-1; 10 bases fit TRBD1. Germline CDR1 KGHSH, CDR2 LQKENI. This CDR3 is built from 16 residues. Losses at the gene ends were 6 bases for V and 1 base for J; bases not matched to a gene: 8. CDR3 DNA: TGTGCCAGCTCCAAGGACAGGGGGTGGGCGAACACTGAAGCTTTCTTT. Protein product: CASSKDRGWANTEAFF.

This chain links TRBV28 with TRBJ1-4; no definite D call. Germline CDR1 reads MDHEN; CDR2 reads SYDVKM. The CDR3 has 12 residues. V was clipped by 4 bases and J by 8 bases, with 8 bases between them. Here the CDR3 reads CASSSSGEKLFF. Here the CDR3 DNA reads TGTGCCAGCAGTTCTAGTGGCGAAAAACTGTTTTTT.

This clone came up a few times. V usage is TRBV6-5 and J usage is TRBJ2-7; 13 bases line up with TRBD2. CDR1 and CDR2 (germline): MNHEY, SVGAGI. With V trimmed by 2 bases and J by 2 bases, 3 bases remained unmatched. The CDR3 is 16 amino acids. CDR3 DNA: TGTGCCAGCAGTTACCCCGGGACTAGCGGGGCCTACGAGCAGTACTTC. Translated: CASSYPGTSGAYEQYF.

V and J are TRBV9 and TRBJ2-5; 8 positions match TRBD1. This CDR3 has 14 residues. Germline CDR1 reads SGDLS; CDR2 reads YYNGEE. V lost 4 bases to trimming and J lost 5 bases; unmatched junction nucleotides: 7. The CDR3 DNA is TGTGCCAGCAGCCCGCAGGGGGCATACGAGACCCAGTACTTC. It translates to CASSPQGAYETQYF.

This clone was seen repeatedly, ten times or more. The chain employs TRBV6-4 and TRBJ2-1; TRBD2 might be the D (6 bases). The CDR3 loop spans 15 amino acids. Germline values: CDR1 MRHNA, CDR2 SNTAGT. V shed 3 bases and J shed 2 bases, with 11 bases lying between them. CDR3 residues: CASSESGGTYNEQFF. Written as DNA, the CDR3 is TGTGCCAGCAGTGAATCCGGGGGTACCTACAATGAGCAGTTCTTC.

V is TRBV7-2 and J is TRBJ2-7; 11 bases align to TRBD2. V lost 2 bases and J lost 2; bases outside the gene matches: 5. This CDR3 contains 16 residues. Germline-derived CDR1 and CDR2 are SGHTA and FQGNSA. CDR3 DNA sequence: TGTGCCAGCAGCTTATGGCTAGCGGGGGGTACCTACGAGCAGTACTTC. It yields the protein CASSLWLAGGTYEQYF. Full variable domain (missing parts from reference TRBV7-2 and TRBJ2-7): GAGVSQSPSNKVTEKGKDVELRCDPISGHTALYWYRQSLGQGLEFLIYFQGNSAPDKSGLPSDRFSAERTGGSVSTLTIQRTQQEDSAVYLCASSLWLAGGTYEQYFGPGTRLTVT.

A single count supports this clone. The genes are TRBV7-8 and TRBJ2-1; D possibly corresponds to TRBD2 (5 bases). The length of the CDR3 is 13 residues. CDR1 and CDR2 from the germline V gene are SGHVS and FQNEAQ. V lost 5 bases and J lost 6, with 11 bases in between. The CDR3 loop is CASSPLRGNEQFF. The CDR3 bases are TGTGCCAGCAGCCCCCTCCGGGGCAATGAGCAGTTCTTC.

This clone has a handful of counts. This chain uses TRBV9 with TRBJ1-6; 7 bases fit TRBD1. In germline, CDR1 is SGDLS, CDR2 YYNGEE. The CDR3 is 13 residues long. V shed 3 bases and J 9 bases; nucleotides not matched to a gene: 3. CDR3 protein: CASSDGTVSPLHF. CDR3 in DNA: TGTGCCAGCAGCGACGGGACAGTTTCACCCCTCCACTTT.

This clone was found a few times. The chain joins TRBV13 to TRBJ1-4, with 8 bases matching TRBD1. Trimming took 4 bases from V and 1 from J; bases not matched to a gene: 5. Germline CDR1 is PRHDT and CDR2 is FYEKMQ (reference sequence). The CDR3 length is 16 residues. The DNA of the CDR3 is TGTGCCAGCAGCTCCCAAGGGACAGGAACTAATGAAAAACTGTTTTTT. This encodes CASSSQGTGTNEKLFF.

Here the CDR3 reads CASNIGTANEKLFF. CDR3 bases: TGCGCCAGCAACATCGGGACAGCTAATGAAAAACTGTTTTTT. The V and J genes are TRBV5-1 and TRBJ1-4; 7 bases are a match to TRBD1. V gave up 6 bases and J gave up 3 bases; unmatched junction bases: 5. This CDR3 region has 14 residues. Germline lookup yields CDR1 SGHRS and CDR2 YFSETQ. Full variable domain (missing parts from reference TRBV5-1 and TRBJ1-4): KAGVTQTPRYLIKTRGQQVTLSCSPISGHRSVSWYQQTPGQGLQFLFEYFSETQRNKGNFPGRFSGRQFSNSRSEMNVSTLELGDSALYLCASNIGTANEKLFFGSGTQLSVL.

The chain employs TRBV21-1 and TRBJ2-3; the tabulated D call, TRBD2, remains unverified against the DNA. TRBV21-1 is assigned pseudogene status. The CDR3 extends over 14 amino acids. The CDR3 DNA sequence: TGTGCCAGCCCTAGCGGTCAATTGGGAGATACGCAGTATTTT. Protein sequence: CASPSGQLGDTQYF.

The chain carries TRBV18 and TRBJ1-2, with D possibly being TRBD1 (5 bases). Germline assignment: CDR1 KGHSH and CDR2 LQKENI. The CDR3 has 16 residues. Between the trimmed V and J ends, which lost 3 bases and 1 base, there was a span of 15 bases. The CDR3 region is CASSPRPQRGNYGYTF. The CDR3 DNA follows: TGTGCCAGCTCACCGAGACCCCAAAGGGGTAACTATGGCTACACCTTC.

This clone was detected a few times. The V and J genes are TRBV19 and TRBJ2-7; TRBD1 aligns across 8 bases. The germline CDR1 and CDR2 sequences are LNHDA and SQIVND (reference sequence). The CDR3 has 14 amino acids. V lost 3 bases and J lost 2; bases outside the gene matches: 3. CDR3 sequence: CASSIGTGAYEQYF. The CDR3 region has the DNA TGTGCCAGTAGTATCGGGACAGGTGCCTACGAGCAGTACTTC.

The chain carries TRBV7-3 and TRBJ1-2, with D possibly being TRBD1 (5 bases). The CDR3 is 13 amino acids. Germline CDR1 and CDR2: SGHTA and FQGTGA. Trimming removed 5 bases at V and 1 base at J, with 8 bases between. As DNA, the CDR3 is TGTGCCAGCAGCCCGGGGGTTAACTATGGCTACACCTTC. Its protein product is CASSPGVNYGYTF.

The rearrangement links TRBV18 to TRBJ2-7; TRBD1 matches 7 bases. In germline, CDR1 is KGHSH, CDR2 LQKENI. Germline trimming cut 3 bases from V and 12 bases from J; bases unmatched to any gene: 14. The CDR3 length is 14 residues. The CDR3 reads CASSPGPLKQGPYF. The CDR3, as DNA: TGTGCCAGCTCACCGGGGCCCCTAAAACAGGGGCCGTACTTC.